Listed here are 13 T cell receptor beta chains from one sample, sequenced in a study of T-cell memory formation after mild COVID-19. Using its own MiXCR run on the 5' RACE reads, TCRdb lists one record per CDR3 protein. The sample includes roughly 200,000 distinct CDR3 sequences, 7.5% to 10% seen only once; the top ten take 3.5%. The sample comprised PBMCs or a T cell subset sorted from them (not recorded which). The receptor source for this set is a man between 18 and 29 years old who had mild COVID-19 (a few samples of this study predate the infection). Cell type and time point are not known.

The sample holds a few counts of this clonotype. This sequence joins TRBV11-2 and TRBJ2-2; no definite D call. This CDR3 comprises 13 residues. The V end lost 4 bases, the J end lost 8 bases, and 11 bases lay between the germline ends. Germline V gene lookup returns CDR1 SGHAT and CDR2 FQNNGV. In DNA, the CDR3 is TGTGCCAGCAGCTCCCTTACCGAGGGGGAGCTGTTTTTT. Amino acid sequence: CASSSLTEGELFF.

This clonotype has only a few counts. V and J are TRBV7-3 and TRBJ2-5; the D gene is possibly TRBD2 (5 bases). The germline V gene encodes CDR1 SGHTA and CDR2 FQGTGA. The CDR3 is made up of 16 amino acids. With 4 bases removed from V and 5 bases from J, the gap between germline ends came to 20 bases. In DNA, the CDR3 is TGTGCCAGCAGCTCTAACCATGGCGGGCTTGGGGAGACCCAGTACTTC. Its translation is CASSSNHGGLGETQYF.

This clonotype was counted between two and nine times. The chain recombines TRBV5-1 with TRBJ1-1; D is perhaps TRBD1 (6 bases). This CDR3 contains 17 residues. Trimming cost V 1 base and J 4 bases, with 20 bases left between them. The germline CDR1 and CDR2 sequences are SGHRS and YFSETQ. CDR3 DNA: TGCGCCAGCAGCTTGTTCAGGGGTGCGGGGGCGCCCACTGAAGCTTTCTTT. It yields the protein CASSLFRGAGAPTEAFF.

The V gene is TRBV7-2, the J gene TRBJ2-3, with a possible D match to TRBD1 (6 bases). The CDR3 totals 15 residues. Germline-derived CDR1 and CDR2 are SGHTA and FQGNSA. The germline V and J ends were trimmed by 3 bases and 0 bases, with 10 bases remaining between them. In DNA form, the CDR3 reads TGTGCCAGCAGCTTCGAGGGGGATAGCACAGATACGCAGTATTTT. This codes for CASSFEGDSTDTQYF.

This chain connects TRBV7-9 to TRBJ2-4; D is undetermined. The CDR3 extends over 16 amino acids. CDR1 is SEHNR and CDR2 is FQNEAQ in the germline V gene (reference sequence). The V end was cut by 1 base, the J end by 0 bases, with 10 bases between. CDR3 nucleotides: TGTGCCAGCAGCTTAGGGTATAGAGGAGCCAAAAACATTCAGTACTTC. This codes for CASSLGYRGAKNIQYF.

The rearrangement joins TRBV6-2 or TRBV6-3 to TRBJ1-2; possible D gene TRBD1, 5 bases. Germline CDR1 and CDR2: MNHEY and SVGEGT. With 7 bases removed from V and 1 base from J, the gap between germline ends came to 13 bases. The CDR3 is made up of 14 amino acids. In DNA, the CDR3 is TGTGCCAGCAACGCGGGGGGTTATAACTATGGCTACACCTTC. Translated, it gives CASNAGGYNYGYTF.

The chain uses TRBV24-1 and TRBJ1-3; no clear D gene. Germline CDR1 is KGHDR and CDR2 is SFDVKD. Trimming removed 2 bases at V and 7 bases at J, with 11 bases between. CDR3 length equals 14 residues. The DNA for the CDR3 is TGTGCCACCAGTGATTCGTACTCGGGGAACACCATATATTTT. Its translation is CATSDSYSGNTIYF.

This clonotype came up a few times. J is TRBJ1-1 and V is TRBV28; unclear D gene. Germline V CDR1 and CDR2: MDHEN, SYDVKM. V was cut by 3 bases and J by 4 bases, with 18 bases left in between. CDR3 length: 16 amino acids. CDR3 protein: CASSFPFGSRSTEAFF. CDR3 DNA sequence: TGTGCCAGCAGTTTCCCCTTCGGCAGTCGGTCCACTGAAGCTTTCTTT. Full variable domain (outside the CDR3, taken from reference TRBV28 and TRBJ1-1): DVKVTQSSRYLVKRTGEKVFLECVQDMDHENMFWYRQDPGLGLRLIYFSYDVKMKEKGDIPEGYSVSREKKERFSLILESASTNQTSMYLCASSFPFGSRSTEAFFGQGTRLTVV.

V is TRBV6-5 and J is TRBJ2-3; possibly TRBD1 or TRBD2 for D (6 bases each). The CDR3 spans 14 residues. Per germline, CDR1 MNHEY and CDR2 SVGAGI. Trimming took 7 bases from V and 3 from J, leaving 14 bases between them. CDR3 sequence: CASTRRDKTDTQYF. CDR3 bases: TGTGCCAGCACACGGCGGGACAAAACAGATACGCAGTATTTT.

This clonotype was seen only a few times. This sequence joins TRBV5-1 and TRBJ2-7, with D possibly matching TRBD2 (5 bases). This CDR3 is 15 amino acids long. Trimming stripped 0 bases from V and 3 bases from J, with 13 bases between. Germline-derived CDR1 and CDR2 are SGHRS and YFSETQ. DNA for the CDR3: TGCGCCAGCAGCTTGGGAGGTACTAGTGGCTACGAGCAGTACGTC. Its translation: CASSLGGTSGYEQYV.

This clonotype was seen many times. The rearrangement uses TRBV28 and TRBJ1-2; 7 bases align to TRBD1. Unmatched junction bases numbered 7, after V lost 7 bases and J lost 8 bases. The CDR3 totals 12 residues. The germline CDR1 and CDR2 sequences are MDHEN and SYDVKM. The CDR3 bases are TGTGCCAGCACTCAGGGGGGCGTAGGCTACACCTTC. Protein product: CASTQGGVGYTF.

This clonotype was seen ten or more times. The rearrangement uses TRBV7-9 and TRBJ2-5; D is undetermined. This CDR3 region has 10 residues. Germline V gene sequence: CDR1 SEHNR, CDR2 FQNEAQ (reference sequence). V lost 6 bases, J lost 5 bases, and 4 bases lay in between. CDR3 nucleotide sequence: TGTGCCAGCAGTCTGGAGACCCAGTACTTC. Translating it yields CASSLETQYF. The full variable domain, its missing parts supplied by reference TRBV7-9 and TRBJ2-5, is DTGVSQNPRHKITKRGQNVTFRCDPISEHNRLYWYRQTLGQGPEFLTYFQNEAQLEKSRLLSDRFSAERPKGSFSTLEIQRTEQGDSAMYLCASSLETQYFGPGTRLLVL.

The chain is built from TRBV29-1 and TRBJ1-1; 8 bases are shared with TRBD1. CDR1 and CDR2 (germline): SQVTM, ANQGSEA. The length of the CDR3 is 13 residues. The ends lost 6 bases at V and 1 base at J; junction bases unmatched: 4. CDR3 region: CSVRQGSNTEAFF. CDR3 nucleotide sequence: TGCAGCGTGCGACAGGGGTCGAACACTGAAGCTTTCTTT.